This record looks at one TCR beta chain sequence and its context. The antigen is undetermined. The entry originates in a study of T cell responses to AZD1222 COVID-19 vaccine. Study-wide context: The study pooled second doses at about 4 or about 12 weeks.

The germline V gene encodes CDR1 KGHSH and CDR2 LQKENI. The V segment lost 6 bases and the J segment 4 bases; nucleotides outside the gene matches: 12. The CDR3 spans 17 residues. Study-level points and caveats: Spike-specific TCRs gained breadth and depth after people received two AZD1222 doses. The number of AZD1222 recipients seropositive at baseline was only five to seven. The reported proportion of spike-specific TCRs targeting unmutated variant regions was nearly half.

Method: immunoSEQ multiplex PCR; TCRdb's copy keeps in-frame clones and lacks some. The table includes 130,000 to 150,000 clones, 80% to 90% detected once. The chain uses TRBV18 and TRBJ1-1, with TRBD1 matching 12 bases. Sequences were derived from peripheral blood, sampled on day 0 of AZD1222 vaccination. The receptor comes from an adult in good health. The CDR3 sequence: CASSRTPGQGAVTEAFF. The CDR3 DNA follows: TGTGCCAGCTCTCGCACCCCGGGACAGGGGGCGGTCACTGAAGCTTTCTTT.